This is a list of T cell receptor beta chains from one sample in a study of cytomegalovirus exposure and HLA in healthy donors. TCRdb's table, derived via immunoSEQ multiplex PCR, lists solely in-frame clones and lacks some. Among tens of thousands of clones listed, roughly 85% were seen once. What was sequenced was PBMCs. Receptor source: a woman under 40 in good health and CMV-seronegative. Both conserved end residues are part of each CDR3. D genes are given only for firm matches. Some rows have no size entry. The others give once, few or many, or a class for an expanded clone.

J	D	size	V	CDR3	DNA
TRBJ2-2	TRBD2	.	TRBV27	CASSPSGVNTGELFF	TGTGCCAGCAGTCCAAGCGGGGTTAACACCGGGGAGCTGTTTTTT
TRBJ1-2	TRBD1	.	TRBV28	CAGKGDRRRGYTF	TGTGCCGGAAAAGGGGACAGGCGAAGGGGCTACACCTTC
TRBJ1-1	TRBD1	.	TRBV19	CASSSRQGTEAFF	TGTGCCAGTAGTAGCCGACAGGGAACTGAAGCTTTCTTT
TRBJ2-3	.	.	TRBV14	CASSQDRTATDTQYF	TGTGCCAGCAGCCAAGATCGGACAGCAACAGATACGCAGTATTTT
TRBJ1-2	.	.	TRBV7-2	CASRAISYGYTF	TGTGCCAGCAGGGCAATAAGCTATGGCTACACCTTC
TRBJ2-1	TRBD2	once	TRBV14	CARRGELAGGHEQFF	TGTGCCAGGAGGGGGGAGCTAGCGGGAGGCCATGAGCAGTTCTTC
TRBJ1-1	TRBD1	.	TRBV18	CASSPRDRGLWDTEAFF	TGTGCCAGCTCACCACGGGACAGGGGGCTATGGGACACTGAAGCTTTCTTT
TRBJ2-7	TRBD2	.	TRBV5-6	CASSLAGTNEQYF	TGTGCCAGCAGCTTGGCCGGGACTAACGAGCAGTACTTC
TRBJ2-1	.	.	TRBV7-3	CASSLTGSAYNEQFF	TGTGCCAGCAGCTTAACGGGTAGCGCCTACAATGAGCAGTTCTTC
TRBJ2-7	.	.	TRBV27	CASKVSGGTYEQYF	TGTGCCAGCAAGGTCTCAGGGGGGACCTACGAGCAGTACTTC
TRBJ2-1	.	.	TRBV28	CASSLFRPQRVEQFF	TGTGCCAGCAGTTTATTCCGCCCCCAGCGGGTTGAGCAGTTCTTC